This T cell receptor beta chain emerged from a study of T cell repertoires in MIS-A myocarditis. CDR3 length: 13 amino acids. Trimming removed 3 bases at V and 6 bases at J, with 9 bases between. CDR1 and CDR2 (germline): MNHNS, SASEGT. TCRdb's copy holds only in-frame clones and misses some; the assay was immunoSEQ multiplex PCR. This sample yields 11,000 or so clones, of which 65% to 90% are seen a single time; approximately 30% belongs to the top ten. This TCR was recovered from a man in his late teens or twenties with fulminant myocarditis from multisystem inflammatory syndrome in adults (MIS-A) after COVID-19. The chain uses TRBV6-1 and TRBJ1-5; no clear D gene. The sequenced material came from right ventricle heart tissue obtained at autopsy. CDR3 amino acids: CASSEGTAQPQHF. The CDR3, as DNA: TGTGCCAGCAGTGAGGGTACCGCTCAGCCCCAGCATTTT.